The clone carrying this T cell receptor beta chain is a singleton in its sample. The CDR3 extends over 15 amino acids. The V end lost 3 bases, the J end lost 0 bases, and 11 bases lay between the germline ends. Germline V gene sequence: CDR1 KGHDR, CDR2 SFDVKD. The sample is drawn from a study of blood T cell repertoires in COVID-19. Measured with immunoSEQ multiplex PCR; TCRdb has only the in-frame clones, and not every one. Among roughly 80,000 clones, over 65% were seen once, and the ten largest hold approximately 12%. The chain carries TRBV24-1 and TRBJ2-7; TRBD2 is a possible D gene (6 bases). Sequenced material: peripheral blood. This TCR was recovered from a human donor in a cohort sampled during active COVID-19. Written as DNA, the CDR3 is TGTGCCACCAGTGATCCCGGGACTGCCTCCTACGAGCAGTACTTC. It encodes CATSDPGTASYEQYF.